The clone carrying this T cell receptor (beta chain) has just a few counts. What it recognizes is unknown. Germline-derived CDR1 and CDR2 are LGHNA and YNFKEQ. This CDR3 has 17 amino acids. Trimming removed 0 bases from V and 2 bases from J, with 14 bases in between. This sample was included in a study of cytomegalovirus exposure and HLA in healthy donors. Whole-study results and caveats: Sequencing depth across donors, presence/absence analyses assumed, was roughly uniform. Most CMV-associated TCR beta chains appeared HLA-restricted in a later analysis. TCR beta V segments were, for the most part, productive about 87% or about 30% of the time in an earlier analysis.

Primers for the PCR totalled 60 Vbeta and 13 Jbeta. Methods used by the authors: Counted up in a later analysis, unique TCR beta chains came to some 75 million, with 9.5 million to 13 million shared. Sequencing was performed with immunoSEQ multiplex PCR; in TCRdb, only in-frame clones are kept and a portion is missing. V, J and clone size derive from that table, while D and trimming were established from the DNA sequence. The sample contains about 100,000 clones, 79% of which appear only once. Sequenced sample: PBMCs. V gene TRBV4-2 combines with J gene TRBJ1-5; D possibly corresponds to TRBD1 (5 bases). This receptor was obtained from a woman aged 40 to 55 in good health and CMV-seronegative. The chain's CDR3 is CASSQENDRGGNQPQHF. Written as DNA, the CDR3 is TGTGCCAGCAGCCAAGAAAATGACAGAGGAGGCAATCAGCCCCAGCATTTT.